Listed here are 5 T cell receptor beta chains from one sample, sequenced in a study of blood T cell repertoires in COVID-19. Some clones are missing from TCRdb's copy, which holds only in-frame ones; the method was immunoSEQ multiplex PCR. This repertoire shows about 260,000 clones, about 90% found once; its top ten account for roughly 3.6%. Specimen: peripheral blood. The receptors were gathered from a woman aged 40 to 50 with acute or convalescent COVID-19.

This chain connects TRBV6-5 to TRBJ1-4; unclear D gene. The CDR3 spans 15 residues. The germline V gene has CDR1 MNHEY and CDR2 SVGAGI. V lost 7 bases and J lost 8, with 20 bases in between. CDR3 loop: CASTKLEGRGEKLFF. For the CDR3, the DNA is TGTGCCAGCACAAAGTTAGAGGGAAGAGGCGAAAAACTGTTTTTT.

The J gene is TRBJ2-7, the V gene TRBV10-1, with TRBD2 matching over 7 bases. Looked up from germline, CDR1 is WNHNN and CDR2 is SYGVQD (reference sequence). The CDR3 runs to 14 residues. With V trimmed by 4 bases and J by 3 bases, 6 bases remained unmatched. The CDR3 sequence is CASSGGLVVYEQYV. The DNA for the CDR3 is TGCGCCAGCAGTGGCGGACTAGTAGTCTACGAGCAGTACGTC.

V and J are TRBV4-1 and TRBJ1-2; 9 bases are shared with TRBD1. CDR1 is MGHRA, CDR2 YSYEKL, per germline. The CDR3 extends over 13 amino acids. The V gene end was trimmed by 6 bases and the J gene end by 4 bases; junction bases not matched to a gene: 3. Written as DNA, the CDR3 is TGCGCCAGCAGTGGGACAGGGACCTATGGCTACACCTTC. Amino acid sequence: CASSGTGTYGYTF.

This sequence joins TRBV9 and TRBJ1-3; D unclear. This CDR3 comprises 15 residues. CDR1 and CDR2 (germline): SGDLS, YYNGEE. Trimming cost V 0 bases and J 1 base, with 8 bases left between them. The CDR3 region has the DNA TGTGCCAGCAGCGTAGACGGGAATTCTGGAAACACCATATATTTT. The encoded protein is CASSVDGNSGNTIYF. Combining the CDR3 with reference TRBV9 and TRBJ1-3 gives the whole variable domain DSGVTQTPKHLITATGQRVTLRCSPRSGDLSVYWYQQSLDQGLQFLIQYYNGEERAKGNILERFSAQQFPDLHSELNLSSLELGDSALYFCASSVDGNSGNTIYFGEGSWLTVV.

The gene calls are TRBV28 and TRBJ1-1, with D possibly matching TRBD1 (6 bases). Trimming shortened V by 6 bases and J by 5 bases, and 16 bases separated the two germline ends. The CDR3 extends over 14 amino acids. Germline V gene lookup returns CDR1 MDHEN and CDR2 SYDVKM. The CDR3 DNA sequence: TGTGCCAGCAGCCCGCAGGGGTATTCAACTGAAGCTTTCTTT. Translation gives CASSPQGYSTEAFF.